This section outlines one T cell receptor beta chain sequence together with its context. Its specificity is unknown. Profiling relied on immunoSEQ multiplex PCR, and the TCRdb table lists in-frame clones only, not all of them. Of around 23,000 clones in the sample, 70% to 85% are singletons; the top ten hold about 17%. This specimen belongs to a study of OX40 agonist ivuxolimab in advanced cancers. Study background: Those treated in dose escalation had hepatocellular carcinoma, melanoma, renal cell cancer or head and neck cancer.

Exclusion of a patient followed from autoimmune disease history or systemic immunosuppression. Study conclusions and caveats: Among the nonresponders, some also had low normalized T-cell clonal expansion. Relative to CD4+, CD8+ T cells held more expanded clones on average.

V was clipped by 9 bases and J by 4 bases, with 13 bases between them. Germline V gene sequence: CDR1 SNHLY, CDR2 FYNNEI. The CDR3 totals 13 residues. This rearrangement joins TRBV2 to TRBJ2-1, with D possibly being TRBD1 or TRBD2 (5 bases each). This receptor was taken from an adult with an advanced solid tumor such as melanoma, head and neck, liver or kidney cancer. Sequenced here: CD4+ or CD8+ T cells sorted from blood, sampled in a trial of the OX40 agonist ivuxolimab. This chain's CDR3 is CASSRGLYNEQFF. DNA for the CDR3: TGTGCCAGTTCGAGGGGCCTTTACAATGAGCAGTTCTTC.